This TCR beta chain was sequenced in a study of lymphopenia after photon versus proton radiotherapy. The CDR3 is 15 amino acids. With 2 bases removed from V and 2 bases from J, the gap between germline ends came to 14 bases. Germline-derived CDR1 and CDR2 are SGHNT and YYREEE (reference sequence). In its sample, this clone was seen a few times. As yet, its antigen is unknown. Assay used: immunoSEQ multiplex PCR; TCRdb lists only in-frame clones, some missing. The sample yields 65,000 to 75,000 clones, over 70% seen once. Study-level points and caveats: Larger post-nadir TCR diversity loss correlated inversely with survival in deceased patients.

The sequence was obtained from a man older than 75 with esophageal cancer. This material consisted of peripheral blood, taken from a patient treated with proton-based radiotherapy. The chain combines TRBV5-4 with TRBJ2-7; D not resolved. DNA for the CDR3: TGTGCCAGCAGCTTACTGACCCGGTCCCCCTACGAGCAGTACTTC. Its translation is CASSLLTRSPYEQYF.